These T cell receptor beta chains were read from a single sample in a study of tumor-infiltrating lymphocytes in primary liver carcinoma. In TCRdb, the multiplex PCR reads were re-called with MiXCR into one record per CDR3 protein. Of around 80,000 distinct CDR3 sequences in the sample, under 75% were seen once. The sample comprised tumor-adjacent normal liver tissue. Receptor source: a middle-aged man with primary liver carcinoma and hepatitis B virus infection. Each CDR3 is given with its conserved first and last residue. A D gene is named only where the DNA matches it firmly. The size field is filled for only some rows; it gives once, few, many or a size class.

v_gene,d_gene,j_gene,abundance,CDR3aa,CDR3nt
TRBV29-1,TRBD1,TRBJ2-7,few,CSVLTGAHEQYF,TGCAGCGTGCTGACAGGGGCCCACGAGCAGTACTTC
TRBV29-1,TRBD1,TRBJ1-1,medium-sized,CSARTGDVEAFF,TGCAGCGCAAGGACAGGGGATGTTGAAGCTTTCTTT
TRBV5-1,NA,TRBJ2-3,NA,CASSLNDRTSTDTPYF,TGCGCCAGCAGCTTGAACGACCGCACTAGCACAGATACGCCGTATTTT
TRBV11-2,NA,TRBJ2-1,NA,CASSSYRPVSDQFF,TGTGCCAGCAGCTCATACCGGCCAGTTAGTGATCAGTTCTTC
TRBV25-1,NA,TRBJ1-1,many,CASSEGRDTDTEAFF,TGTGCCAGCAGTGAGGGCAGGGACACTGACACTGAAGCTTTCTTT
TRBV2,TRBD2,TRBJ2-7,NA,CASREGLARTYEQYF,TGTGCCAGCAGGGAGGGACTAGCGAGAACCTACGAGCAGTACTTC
TRBV6-5,TRBD1,TRBJ2-7,once,CATSGQSYEQYF,TGCGCCACTTCGGGACAGTCCTACGAGCAGTACTTC
TRBV4-2,NA,TRBJ1-5,NA,CASSREPGISNQPQHF,TGCGCCAGCAGCCGAGAGCCCGGGATTAGCAATCAGCCCCAGCATTTT
TRBV12-3/TRBV12-4,NA,TRBJ2-2,once,CASRAQGILELFF,TGTGCCAGCAGGGCCCAGGGTATCTTAGAGCTGTTTTTT
TRBV11-2,NA,TRBJ2-3,NA,CASSLQVSIDTRYF,TGCGCCAGCAGCTTACAGGTTAGCATAGATACGCGGTATTTT
TRBV5-1,TRBD2,TRBJ2-1,few,CASSLAGTSGTDEQFF,TGCGCCAGCAGCTTGGCCGGGACTAGCGGGACAGATGAGCAGTTCTTC
TRBV7-9,NA,TRBJ2-7,many,CASSKTDGYEQYF,TGTGCCAGCAGTAAAACCGACGGCTACGAGCAGTACTTC
TRBV4-1,TRBD2,TRBJ2-7,NA,CASSQERTSGSVYEQYF,TGCGCCAGCAGCCAGGAGAGGACTAGCGGGAGTGTTTACGAGCAGTACTTC
TRBV13,TRBD2,TRBJ2-1,few,CASSPGLAGTYNEQFF,TGTGCCAGCAGTCCCGGACTAGCGGGAACCTACAATGAGCAGTTCTTC
TRBV30,TRBD1,TRBJ1-1,NA,CAWNQGGSKAFF,TGTGCCTGGAATCAAGGGGGCTCTAAAGCTTTCTTT
TRBV4-3,NA,TRBJ2-1,NA,CANSKDRVGNEQFF,TGCGCCAACAGCAAAGATCGGGTGGGAAATGAGCAGTTCTTC
TRBV6-6,TRBD2,TRBJ2-7,NA,CASTTLLAGGRNEQYF,TGTGCCAGCACCACACTCTTAGCGGGAGGGAGGAACGAGCAGTATTTC
TRBV29-1,TRBD2,TRBJ2-1,NA,CSWGTSRFNEQLF,TGCAGCTGGGGGACTAGCAGGTTCAATGAGCAGCTCTTC
TRBV14,TRBD1,TRBJ2-7,NA,CASSQVPGQVYEQHF,TGTGCCAGCAGCCAAGTACCGGGACAGGTCTACGAGCAGCACTTC